This TCR beta chain stems from a study of CD8 T cells in Susac syndrome. This CDR3 comprises 12 residues. Trimming took 5 bases from V and 8 from J, leaving 9 bases between them. Germline CDR1 SEHNR, CDR2 FQNEAQ (reference sequence). Random-hexamer reverse transcription was applied to about 0.45 to 1 ug RNA. TCRdb recomputed calls from the immunoSEQ multiplex PCR reads with MiXCR, one row per CDR3 protein. The sample lists a few hundred thousand distinct CDR3 sequences; 95% were seen once. The chain joins TRBV7-9 to TRBJ1-4; D may be TRBD1 (5 bases). Sequencing was performed on CD4+ T cells from PBMCs. The clonotype was recovered from a human donor with multiple sclerosis. CDR3 loop: CASSAGGEKLFF. The CDR3 bases are TGTGCCAGCAGCGCTGGGGGGGAAAAACTGTTTTTT.